This note documents a single T cell receptor beta chain sequence. Its binding antigen is unknown. The sample holds no much larger clone one base away, and base qualities are not on file. CDR1 PRHDT and CDR2 FYEKMQ were looked up in the germline V gene (reference sequence). The CDR3 has 15 amino acids, counting the end cysteine and phenylalanine. The DNA shown is the 45-base CDR3, in frame from base 1. The germline V end is reduced by 5 bases and the J end by 0 bases; junction bases left unmatched: 3. The data derive from a study of blood T cell repertoires in COVID-19 (TCRdb year 2020). Study-wide context: Collaborator samples came from the United States, Italy and Spain and covered acute and convalescent phases of COVID-19. The material from the prospective study consisted of cDNA or gDNA derived from T cells, B-cell-depleted T cells, or PBMCs. Subjects who had been exposed to COVID-19, were actively infected with it, or had recovered from it provided the deeply sampled blood TCRbeta repertoires that made up the dataset. The repertoires were released in a freely available public database meant as a resource for research on the immune response to SARS-CoV-2. Samples were obtained from the ongoing ImmuneRACE study (first 160 participants) and from 1,254 subjects provided by 6 global collaborators. A de-identified subject ID, COVID-19 status, age in years and sex were almost always included in the sample metadata. Where available, HLA class I and class II types were obtained from metadata supplied by the sample provider rather than from assay-based typing. The research as a whole found: The amount of clinical and demographic metadata varied by source and participant and was provided uncurated.

Whole blood was collected in K2EDTA tubes by collaborating institutions according to the institutions' own protocols. For TCRbeta analysis, collaborators shipped samples as frozen whole blood, isolated PBMCs, or DNA extracted from either of those sample types. TCRbeta CDR3 regions were amplified from genomic DNA using the immunoSEQ Assay, a bias-controlled multiplex PCR. On the authors' methods: The number of nucleated cells in each sample was estimated from the amplification of reference gene primers within the assay. Sequence reads were collapsed and filtered to measure the absolute abundance of every unique TCRbeta CDR3 rearrangement. For each sample, productive Simpson clonality was calculated by taking the square root of Simpson's diversity index across productive rearrangements. TCRdb re-hosts the immuneACCESS table, in-frame sequences only. Its copies lack some clones; in the studies checked, an unresolved V gene accounts for under half of them, and the cause for the rest is not known. Clone size and the V and J calls come from that table; the DNA yielded D and trimming. The sample table lists 200,000 to 250,000 clones, roughly four fifths of them with a count of one. The top ten constitute approximately 7% of the sample.

The TCR originated in a woman between 45 and 65 years old with acute or convalescent COVID-19. Recombination connected TRBV13 to TRBJ2-4, and 8 junction bases match TRBD2. Sequences were obtained from peripheral blood. The CDR3 amino acid sequence is: CASSVGGVAKNIQYF. The nucleotides are TGTGCCAGCAGCGTCGGGGGGGTAGCCAAAAACATTCAGTACTTC.